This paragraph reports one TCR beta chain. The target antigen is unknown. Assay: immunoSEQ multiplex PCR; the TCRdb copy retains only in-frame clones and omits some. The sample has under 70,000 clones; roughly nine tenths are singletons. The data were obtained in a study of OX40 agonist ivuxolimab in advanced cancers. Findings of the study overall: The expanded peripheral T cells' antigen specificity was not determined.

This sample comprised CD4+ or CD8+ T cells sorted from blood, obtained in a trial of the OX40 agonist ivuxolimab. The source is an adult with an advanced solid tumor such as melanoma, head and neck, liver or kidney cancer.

CDR3 sequence reads: CASSSRPGQIQETQYF. Here the CDR3 DNA reads TGTGCCAGTAGCTCCAGACCCGGACAGATCCAAGAGACCCAGTACTTC. This chain uses TRBV19 with TRBJ2-5; D may be TRBD1 (6 bases). Germline V gives CDR1 LNHDA, CDR2 SQIVND (reference sequence). Trimming removed 6 bases at V and 1 base at J, with 18 bases between. The CDR3 is 16 amino acids.